A single T cell receptor beta chain is shown here with its context. Its antigen is currently unknown. The data were obtained in a study of CD8 T cells in Susac syndrome. General study points: Regarding the TCR sequencing and HLA analysis, the study admitted that a relatively small number of individuals were involved.

TEMRA cells were enriched by FACS, while CD8+ and CD4+ T cells were obtained through a negative isolation that was performed magnetically. Random-hexamer reverse transcription was applied to roughly 0.5 to 1 ug RNA. TCRdb called the immunoSEQ multiplex PCR reads again in MiXCR, with one record for every CDR3 protein. This sample has a few hundred thousand distinct CDR3 sequences, with approximately 85% found just once. V lost 2 bases, J lost 2 bases, and 13 bases stayed unmatched. Germline assignment: CDR1 MDHEN and CDR2 SYDVKM. CDR3 length: 19 residues. The chain joins TRBV28 to TRBJ2-3; 10 bases align to TRBD2. Sequencing was performed on CD8+ T cells from PBMCs. This receptor was identified in a human donor with multiple sclerosis. CDR3 sequence (DNA): TGTGCCAGCAGTTTAAGTTCTAGCGGGAGAGTCCTTTACACAGATACGCAGTATTTT. It is translated as CASSLSSSGRVLYTDTQYF.